This T cell receptor (beta chain) is drawn from a study of blood T cell repertoires in COVID-19. Study details: Samples came from the United States, Italy and Spain, spanning acute and convalescent COVID-19.

CDR1 KGHDR and CDR2 SFDVKD come from the germline V gene. The trim removed 5 bases at V and 3 bases at J, leaving 6 bases unmatched. This CDR3 is 15 amino acids long. The table came from immunoSEQ multiplex PCR; TCRdb's copy has only in-frame clones and leaves some out. In the table there are a few hundred thousand clones, around 84% of which are singletons. This TCR was sampled from a woman between 18 and 29 years old with acute or convalescent COVID-19. The sequenced sample consisted of peripheral blood. V usage is TRBV24-1 and J usage is TRBJ2-1; the match to TRBD2 covers 7 bases. The CDR3 protein is CATSGTSENYNEQFF. The CDR3 DNA follows: TGTGCCACCAGTGGAACTAGCGAGAACTACAATGAGCAGTTCTTC.